Following are 30 T cell receptor beta chains from one sample sequenced in a study of T cells expressing NK-cell markers. TCRdb reprocessed the 5' RACE reads and stores each CDR3 protein as one record, lacking DNA. This sample contains 400,000 to 550,000 distinct CDR3 sequences. Sample: blood T cells: a sorted CD56 or NKG2C T cell subset, CD4+ or CD8+ T cells, or bulk PBMC T cells (not recorded which). These receptors were obtained from a woman between 18 and 70 years old in good health.

This sequence joins TRBV4-3 and TRBJ2-7; with no DNA, the TCRdb D assignment of TRBD2 cannot be verified. The germline gives CDR1 LGHNA, CDR2 YSLEER. CDR3 size: 15 residues. CDR3: CASSQDGTSSYEQYF.

The chain links TRBV4-1 to TRBJ2-1; checking the TCRdb D call of TRBD1 is not possible without DNA. The CDR3 contains 17 residues. Germline lookup yields CDR1 MGHRA and CDR2 YSYEKL. CDR3 in amino acids: CASSHLSGGTSYNEQFF.

V is TRBV27 and J is TRBJ2-2; checking the TCRdb D call of TRBD2 is not possible without DNA. Germline-derived CDR1 and CDR2 are MNHEY and SMNVEV (reference sequence). There are 16 residues in the CDR3. The CDR3: CASSLSAGGNTGELFF.

The CDR3 loop is CAISLAGPSSEQFF. This chain connects TRBV10-3 to TRBJ2-1; no DNA is available, so the TRBD2 call from TCRdb remains unchecked. Germline CDR1 is ENHRY and CDR2 is SYGVKD. The CDR3 has 14 residues.

The chain links TRBV20-1 to TRBJ2-1; the D call from TCRdb, TRBD1, cannot be confirmed without DNA. CDR3 length equals 15 residues. CDR1 and CDR2 from the germline V gene are DFQATT and SNEGSKA (reference sequence). CDR3 region: CSQKTGSNSYNEQFF.

This chain uses TRBV7-9 with TRBJ2-7; checking the TCRdb D call of TRBD1 is not possible without DNA. Germline V gene lookup returns CDR1 SEHNR and CDR2 FQNEAQ (reference sequence). This CDR3 has 14 amino acids. This chain's CDR3 is CASSLAPGSYEQYF.

The chain uses TRBV20-1 and TRBJ2-1; there is no DNA to check the TCRdb D call of TRBD2. The CDR3 has 15 amino acids. Per germline, CDR1 DFQATT and CDR2 SNEGSKA (reference sequence). CDR3 sequence: CSAPRGIAGEGEQFF.

The chain couples TRBV20-1 to TRBJ2-1. The CDR3 is 15 residues long. Germline CDR1 DFQATT, CDR2 SNEGSKA (reference sequence). CDR3 in amino acids: CSGNGVTFSYNEQFF.

The rearrangement links TRBV7-9 to TRBJ2-1; TCRdb calls TRBD2, which cannot be checked without DNA. Germline V gene data show CDR1 as SEHNR and CDR2 as FQNEAQ (reference sequence). This CDR3 region has 16 residues. Here the CDR3 reads CASGTFRGSFSNEQFF. Together with reference TRBV7-9 and TRBJ2-1, the CDR3 gives the full variable domain: DTGVSQNPRHKITKRGQNVTFRCDPISEHNRLYWYRQTLGQGPEFLTYFQNEAQLEKSRLLSDRFSAERPKGSFSTLEIQRTEQGDSAMYLCASGTFRGSFSNEQFFGPGTRLTVL.

This sequence joins TRBV30 and TRBJ2-1. The CDR3 contains 16 residues. Looked up from germline, CDR1 is GTSNPN and CDR2 is SVGIG (reference sequence). CDR3 region: CAWSLRPKTVYNEQFF.

The chain uses TRBV6-5 and TRBJ2-5; TCRdb calls TRBD1, which cannot be checked without DNA. The CDR3 runs to 18 residues. Germline V lookup: CDR1 MNHEY, CDR2 SVGAGI. This chain's CDR3 is CASSYSGSGRIIQETQYF.

The J gene is TRBJ2-7, the V gene TRBV7-6; TCRdb outputs TRBD1, but without DNA this stays unchecked. The CDR3 length is 16 residues. Germline V gene lookup returns CDR1 SGHVS and CDR2 FNYEAQ. CDR3 sequence reads: CASSLVGQGESYEQYF.

V gene TRBV4-3 combines with J gene TRBJ2-1; checking the TCRdb D call of TRBD1 is not possible without DNA. The CDR3 runs 14 residues. The germline CDR1 and CDR2 sequences are LGHNA and YSLEER. The CDR3 here is CASSRRTGLDEQFF.

The chain carries TRBV12-3 or TRBV12-4 and TRBJ2-1; TCRdb picks TRBD2, but there is no DNA to check that call. The CDR3 spans 14 residues. CDR3: CASSVERGPSRQFF.

The chain joins TRBV20-1 to TRBJ2-5; the TRBD2 assignment by TCRdb is unverifiable without DNA. Per the germline V gene, CDR1 is DFQATT and CDR2 is SNEGSKA (reference sequence). The CDR3 sequence is 13 residues long. The chain's CDR3 is CSALGDLGETQYF.

V and J are TRBV15 and TRBJ1-1. Per germline, CDR1 LNHNV and CDR2 YYDKDF (reference sequence). This CDR3 has 16 residues. This CDR3 is CATSRDPGLFGPEAFF.

The V and J genes are TRBV19 and TRBJ2-1; with no DNA, the TCRdb D assignment of TRBD2 cannot be verified. The CDR3 contains 15 residues. The germline V gene encodes CDR1 LNHDA and CDR2 SQIVND (reference sequence). The CDR3 spells CASRSGTSGRNEQFF.

This chain links TRBV12-3 or TRBV12-4 with TRBJ1-2. The CDR3 extends over 12 amino acids. The CDR3 reads CASSRSPWGYTF.

This rearrangement joins TRBV7-3 to TRBJ2-1; TCRdb picks TRBD1, but there is no DNA to check that call. This CDR3 has 14 amino acids. Germline CDR1 and CDR2: SGHTA and FQGTGA. The CDR3 sequence: CASSTYRDSNEQFF.

V and J are TRBV6-1 and TRBJ2-6; TCRdb gives TRBD2 as the D gene, but with no DNA this cannot be confirmed. In germline, CDR1 is MNHNS, CDR2 SASEGT. The CDR3 is 18 amino acids. The CDR3 here is CASSEDIAGSSGANVLTF.

This chain uses TRBV29-1 with TRBJ2-3; TCRdb picks TRBD2, but there is no DNA to check that call. The CDR3 covers 13 residues. CDR1 is SQVTM, CDR2 ANQGSEA, per germline. The CDR3 region is CSVLGPSTDTQYF.

The rearrangement links TRBV5-1 to TRBJ1-2. CDR1 SGHRS and CDR2 YFSETQ come from the germline V gene. CDR3 length equals 14 residues. CDR3 sequence reads: CASSLAQGHYGYTF.

The chain employs TRBV20-1 and TRBJ2-5; TCRdb reports TRBD1, a call that lacks DNA to check it against. Germline values: CDR1 DFQATT, CDR2 SNEGSKA (reference sequence). The CDR3 is 13 amino acids. This CDR3 is CSARRRGQETQYF.

The CDR3 sequence is CASSLGDIIAEAFF. The J gene is TRBJ1-1, the V gene TRBV5-1; TCRdb designates TRBD1, a call that cannot be tested without DNA. Germline V CDR1 and CDR2: SGHRS, YFSETQ. This CDR3 spans 14 amino acids. The full variable domain, with the rest looked up from reference TRBV5-1 and TRBJ1-1, is KAGVTQTPRYLIKTRGQQVTLSCSPISGHRSVSWYQQTPGQGLQFLFEYFSETQRNKGNFPGRFSGRQFSNSRSEMNVSTLELGDSALYLCASSLGDIIAEAFFGQGTRLTVV.

This sequence joins TRBV5-1 and TRBJ1-4. This CDR3 has 13 residues. Germline CDR1 and CDR2: SGHRS and YFSETQ. CDR3 region: CASSLLGNEKLFF.

The chain combines TRBV20-1 with TRBJ1-5. The CDR3 totals 15 residues. Germline CDR1 is DFQATT and CDR2 is SNEGSKA (reference sequence). The CDR3 sequence: CSGTPSWDSNQPQHF.

The chain recombines TRBV28 with TRBJ2-7; the D gene TCRdb calls, TRBD1, cannot be checked with no DNA. The CDR3 is 16 amino acids. Per germline, CDR1 MDHEN and CDR2 SYDVKM. The CDR3 protein is CASSSITGGATYEQYF.

The chain employs TRBV20-1 and TRBJ1-1; TCRdb reports TRBD1, a call that lacks DNA to check it against. The CDR3 contains 14 residues. Per germline, CDR1 DFQATT and CDR2 SNEGSKA (reference sequence). The CDR3 region is CSAVDGQGVTEAFF.

This chain connects TRBV18 to TRBJ2-7; the D call of TRBD1 rests on TCRdb alone, since no DNA is present to check it. This CDR3 has 16 amino acids. CDR1 KGHSH and CDR2 LQKENI come from the germline V gene. This chain's CDR3 is CASSPSALGGTGEQYF.

The CDR3 sequence: CASSLEAFTRNEQFF. The V and J genes are TRBV5-6 and TRBJ2-1. CDR1 and CDR2 from the germline V gene are SGHDT and YYEEEE. The CDR3 runs to 15 residues.